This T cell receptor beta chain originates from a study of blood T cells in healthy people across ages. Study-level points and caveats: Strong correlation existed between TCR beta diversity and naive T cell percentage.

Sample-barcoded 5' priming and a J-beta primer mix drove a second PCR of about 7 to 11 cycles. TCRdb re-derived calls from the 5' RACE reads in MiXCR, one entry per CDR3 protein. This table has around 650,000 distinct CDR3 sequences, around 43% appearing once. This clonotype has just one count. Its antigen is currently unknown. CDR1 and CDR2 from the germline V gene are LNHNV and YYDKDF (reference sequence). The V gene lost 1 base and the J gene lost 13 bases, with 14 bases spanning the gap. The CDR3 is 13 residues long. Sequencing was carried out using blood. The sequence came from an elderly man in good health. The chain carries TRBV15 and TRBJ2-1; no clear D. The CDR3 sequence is CATSRVALETQFF. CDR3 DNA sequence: TGTGCCACCAGCAGAGTTGCGTTGGAGACCCAGTTCTTC.